Given below is one T cell receptor beta chain in context. Its antigen is not known. The data were taken from a study of glioma-infiltrating T cells after dendritic cell vaccination. Whole-study context: Autologous tumor lysate was loaded overnight onto monocyte-derived dendritic cells grown about 7 days with IL-4 and GM-CSF. At biweekly intervals, patients got three intradermal dendritic cell vaccine injections.

The assay was immunoSEQ multiplex PCR, and TCRdb's table has in-frame clones only and misses some. The repertoire holds about 110,000 clones, with nearly 90% as singletons. Sample time point: after dendritic cell vaccination, including at tumor progression/relapse. Study results and limitations: Survival was not directly related to TCR clonality in these patients.

Germline loops: CDR1 SGDLS, CDR2 YYNGEE. The J segment lost 1 base and the V segment lost 3 bases, leaving 2 bases of the junction unmatched. The CDR3 is made up of 14 amino acids. The V and J genes are TRBV9 and TRBJ1-1; 8 nucleotides line up with TRBD1. The clonotype comes from a human donor with glioblastoma. The input for sequencing was blood, taken after dendritic cell vaccination. The DNA for the CDR3 is TGTGCCAGCAGCGGTCAGGGGGCGAACACTGAAGCTTTCTTT. Protein product: CASSGQGANTEAFF.